One sample yielded the 6 T cell receptor beta chains listed below, sequenced in a study of TIL therapy for anti-PD-1-resistant metastatic lung cancer. The time point here: pre-treatment sample, taken before nivolumab and TIL therapy. This was the immunoSEQ v3 assay. TCRdb's copy holds only in-frame clones and misses some; the assay was immunoSEQ multiplex PCR. The repertoire holds tens of thousands of clones, around 63% seen once, with roughly 7% in the top ten. The material sequenced was blood, taken at baseline. These TCRs come from a person aged 25-80 years with non-small cell lung cancer.

The J gene is TRBJ1-2, the V gene TRBV27; 8 bases line up with TRBD1. The germline CDR1 and CDR2 sequences are MNHEY and SMNVEV (reference sequence). The CDR3 is 16 amino acids. The V segment lost 7 bases and the J segment 4 bases; nucleotides outside the gene matches: 14. CDR3 sequence (DNA): TGTGCCAGCACCATGGACAGGGCGAGCGGCTTCTATGGCTACACCTTC. Its translation: CASTMDRASGFYGYTF.

This rearrangement joins TRBV9 to TRBJ2-3; possibly TRBD2 for D (5 bases). This CDR3 is 15 amino acids long. Germline values: CDR1 SGDLS, CDR2 YYNGEE. V was cut by 0 bases and J by 2 bases, with 10 bases left in between. The CDR3 DNA reads as TGTGCCAGCAGCGTAGGCGGCGGGTCCACAGATACGCAGTATTTT. Translated, it gives CASSVGGGSTDTQYF.

This clone has more than one count but fewer than ten. The chain employs TRBV5-4 and TRBJ2-5, with 7 positions matching TRBD1. Trimming at V came to 4 bases and at J to 4 bases, leaving 7 bases not matched to a gene. The CDR3 has 14 residues. Germline V gene sequence: CDR1 SGHNT, CDR2 YYREEE (reference sequence). The CDR3 is CASSPTGPGETQYF. CDR3 in DNA: TGTGCCAGCAGCCCGACAGGGCCGGGAGAGACCCAGTACTTC.

In this sample, this clone turned up a few times. The rearrangement uses TRBV2 and TRBJ2-7; 7 bases fit TRBD2. The V gene end was trimmed by 7 bases and the J gene end by 3 bases; junction bases not matched to a gene: 9. This CDR3 has 14 amino acids. Germline CDR1 and CDR2: SNHLY and FYNNEI. The DNA of the CDR3 is TGTGCCAGCACTACGGCGCTAGCGGACTACGAGCAGTACTTC. As protein: CASTTALADYEQYF.

The rearrangement links TRBV19 to TRBJ1-2; D is unclear. Trimming pared 3 bases from V and 5 bases from J, leaving 13 bases between. Germline CDR1 is LNHDA and CDR2 is SQIVND (reference sequence). The CDR3 has 14 amino acids. CDR3 coding DNA: TGTGCCAGTAGTATGGCACAGTTCAGATATGGCTACACCTTC. It codes for CASSMAQFRYGYTF.

The table lists this clone with many counts. This chain joins TRBV13 and TRBJ2-2; a weak D match, TRBD2 (6 bases). The germline CDR1 and CDR2 sequences are PRHDT and FYEKMQ (reference sequence). V was trimmed by 3 bases and J by 1 base, leaving 18 bases between them. The CDR3 runs 18 residues. CDR3 sequence: CASSFRTSTTGNTGELFF. The CDR3 DNA is TGTGCCAGCAGCTTTCGTACTAGCACAACGGGGAACACCGGGGAGCTGTTTTTT.